Below, 6 T cell receptor beta chains from the same sample are listed, as sequenced in a study of T cell clones after liver transplantation. The method was immunoSEQ multiplex PCR; TCRdb's version includes in-frame clones alone and lacks a portion of them. The sample shows 65,000 to 80,000 clones, about 80% of them seen only once. Sequenced here: CD4+ T cells from blood, sampled before liver transplant. The source of these receptors is a human donor who received a liver transplant.

The rearrangement uses TRBV5-1 and TRBJ2-7; D gene ambiguous. Germline V lookup: CDR1 SGHRS, CDR2 YFSETQ. The V end lost 3 bases, the J end lost 1 base, and 14 bases lay between the germline ends. This CDR3 has 15 amino acids. Here the CDR3 reads CASSSNLDTSYEQYF. In nucleotides, the CDR3 is TGCGCCAGCAGCTCCAACCTCGACACGTCCTACGAGCAGTACTTC.

The table lists this clone with a count of one. V usage is TRBV28 and J usage is TRBJ2-7; D perhaps matches TRBD2 (6 bases). This CDR3 contains 15 residues. Per germline, CDR1 MDHEN and CDR2 SYDVKM. Trimming took off 3 bases at V and 3 bases at J, with 15 bases between the two ends. In DNA, the CDR3 is TGTGCCAGCAGTTTCGGAGGGAGAAGTCTCTACGAGCAGTACTTC. Amino acids: CASSFGGRSLYEQYF.

The chain joins TRBV2 to TRBJ2-1, with 10 bases fitting TRBD2. With V trimmed by 5 bases and J by 7 bases, 8 bases remained unmatched. CDR1 and CDR2 (germline): SNHLY, FYNNEI. The CDR3 covers 15 residues. The CDR3 sequence is CASSPLAGAGNEQFF. CDR3 DNA: TGTGCCAGCAGTCCGCTAGCGGGAGCGGGGAATGAGCAGTTCTTC. Full variable domain (missing parts from reference TRBV2 and TRBJ2-1): EPEVTQTPSHQVTQMGQEVILRCVPISNHLYFYWYRQILGQKVEFLVSFYNNEISEKSEIFDDQFSVERPDGSNFTLKIRSTKLEDSAMYFCASSPLAGAGNEQFFGPGTRLTVL.

V gene TRBV7-9 combines with J gene TRBJ2-1, with TRBD2 matching over 13 bases. The germline V gene has CDR1 SEHNR and CDR2 FQNEAQ (reference sequence). J gave up 6 bases and V 5 bases, and 16 bases lay outside the gene matches. The CDR3 length is 19 residues. The CDR3 coding sequence is TGTGCCAGCAGCCCCCGACTAGCGGGAGGCGTATTAGGGCGCAATGAGCAGTTCTTC. Translated, it gives CASSPRLAGGVLGRNEQFF.

The chain joins TRBV6-5 to TRBJ1-2; tentative D call: TRBD1 (5 bases). The germline V gene has CDR1 MNHEY and CDR2 SVGAGI. This CDR3 region has 13 residues. V lost 5 bases to trimming and J lost 8 bases, with 15 bases between them. The CDR3 DNA is TGTGCCAGCAGTCGAGGGACCTTCATGGGCTACACCTTC. Amino acid sequence: CASSRGTFMGYTF.

The chain has TRBV18 and TRBJ2-7, with 10 bases aligning to TRBD1. CDR3 length: 14 amino acids. Germline V gene sequence: CDR1 KGHSH, CDR2 LQKENI. V trimming: 3 bases; J trimming: 4 bases; junction bases outside the gene matches: 3. In DNA, the CDR3 is TGTGCCAGCTCACCGGACAGGGGGGGGTACGAGCAGTACTTC. Translating gives CASSPDRGGYEQYF. Using reference TRBV18 and TRBJ2-7 for the parts outside the CDR3, the full variable domain is NAGVMQNPRHLVRRRGQEARLRCSPMKGHSHVYWYRQLPEEGLKFMVYLQKENIIDESGMPKERFSAEFPKEGPSILRIQQVVRGDSAAYFCASSPDRGGYEQYFGPGTRLTVT.